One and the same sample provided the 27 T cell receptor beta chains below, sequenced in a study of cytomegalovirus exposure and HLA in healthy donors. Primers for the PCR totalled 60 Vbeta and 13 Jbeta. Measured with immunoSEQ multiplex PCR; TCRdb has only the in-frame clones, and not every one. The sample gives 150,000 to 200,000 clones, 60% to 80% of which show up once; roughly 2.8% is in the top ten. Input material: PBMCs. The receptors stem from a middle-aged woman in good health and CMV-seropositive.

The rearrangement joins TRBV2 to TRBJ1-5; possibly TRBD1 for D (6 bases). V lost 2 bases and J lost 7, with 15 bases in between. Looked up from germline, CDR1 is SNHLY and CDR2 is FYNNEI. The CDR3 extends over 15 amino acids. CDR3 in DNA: TGTGCCAGCAGTGAACGAACAGGGTCAGGACAGCCCCAGCATTTT. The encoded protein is CASSERTGSGQPQHF.

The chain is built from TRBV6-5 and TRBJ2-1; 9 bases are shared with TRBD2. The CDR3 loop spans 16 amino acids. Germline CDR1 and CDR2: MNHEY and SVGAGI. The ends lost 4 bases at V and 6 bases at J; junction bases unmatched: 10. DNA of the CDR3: TGTGCCAGCAGTTCCACTCGCGGGGGGGGCGGCAATGAGCAGTTCTTC. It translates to CASSSTRGGGGNEQFF.

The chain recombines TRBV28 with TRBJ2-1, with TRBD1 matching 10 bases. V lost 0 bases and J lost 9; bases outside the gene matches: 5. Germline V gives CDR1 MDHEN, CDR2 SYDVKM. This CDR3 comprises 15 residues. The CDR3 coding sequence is TGTGCCAGCAGTTTATGGGACAGGGGGAAGGGTGAGCAGTTCTTC. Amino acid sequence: CASSLWDRGKGEQFF. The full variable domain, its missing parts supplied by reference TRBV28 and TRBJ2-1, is DVKVTQSSRYLVKRTGEKVFLECVQDMDHENMFWYRQDPGLGLRLIYFSYDVKMKEKGDIPEGYSVSREKKERFSLILESASTNQTSMYLCASSLWDRGKGEQFFGPGTRLTVL.

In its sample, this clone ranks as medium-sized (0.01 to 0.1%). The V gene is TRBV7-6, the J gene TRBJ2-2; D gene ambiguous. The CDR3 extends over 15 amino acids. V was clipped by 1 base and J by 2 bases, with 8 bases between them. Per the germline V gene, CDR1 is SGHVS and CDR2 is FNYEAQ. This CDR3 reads CASSLVAANTGELFF. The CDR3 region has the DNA TGTGCCAGCAGCTTAGTTGCGGCTAACACCGGGGAGCTGTTTTTT.

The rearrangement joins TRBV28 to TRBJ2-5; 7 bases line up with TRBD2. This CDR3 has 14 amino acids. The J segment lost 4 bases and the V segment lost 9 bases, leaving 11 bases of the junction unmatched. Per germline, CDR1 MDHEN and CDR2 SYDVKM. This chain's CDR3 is CASQQAGEGETQYF. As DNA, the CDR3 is TGTGCCAGTCAACAGGCGGGAGAAGGAGAGACCCAGTACTTC.

In nucleotides, the CDR3 is TGCGCCAGCAGCCACTTGACAGGGGGCTATGGAAACACCATATATTTT. This codes for CASSHLTGGYGNTIYF. This chain uses TRBV4-1 with TRBJ1-3; TRBD1 aligns across 10 bases. Germline loops: CDR1 MGHRA, CDR2 YSYEKL. The J segment lost 3 bases and the V segment lost 3 bases, leaving 5 bases of the junction unmatched. The CDR3 is 16 amino acids.

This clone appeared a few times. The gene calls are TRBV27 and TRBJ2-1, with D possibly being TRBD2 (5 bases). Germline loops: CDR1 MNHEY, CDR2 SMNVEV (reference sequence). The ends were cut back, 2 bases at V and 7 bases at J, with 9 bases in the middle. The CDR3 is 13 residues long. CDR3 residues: CASSLMRGNEQFF. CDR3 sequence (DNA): TGTGCCAGCAGTTTAATGAGAGGGAATGAGCAGTTCTTC.

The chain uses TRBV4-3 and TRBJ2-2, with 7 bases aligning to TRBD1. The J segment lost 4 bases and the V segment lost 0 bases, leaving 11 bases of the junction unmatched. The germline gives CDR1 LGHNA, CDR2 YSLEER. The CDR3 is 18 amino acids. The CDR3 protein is CASSQDPTGPSGTGELFF. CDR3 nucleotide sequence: TGCGCCAGCAGCCAAGATCCGACAGGGCCCTCGGGCACCGGGGAGCTGTTTTTT.

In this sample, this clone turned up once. The CDR3 loop is CASTPDLTYNEQFF. CDR3 coding DNA: TGTGCCAGCACCCCGGACTTAACCTACAATGAGCAGTTCTTC. The chain carries TRBV5-8 and TRBJ2-1; TRBD2 might be the D (5 bases). Germline-derived CDR1 and CDR2 are SGHTS and YDEGEE. The V end was cut by 6 bases, the J end by 2 bases, with 12 bases between. The CDR3 spans 14 residues.

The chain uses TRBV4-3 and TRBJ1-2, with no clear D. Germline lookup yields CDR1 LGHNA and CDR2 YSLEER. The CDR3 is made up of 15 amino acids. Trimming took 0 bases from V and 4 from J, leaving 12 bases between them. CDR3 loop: CASSQDHTVPYGYTF. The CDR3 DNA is TGCGCCAGCAGCCAAGATCATACAGTACCCTATGGCTACACCTTC.

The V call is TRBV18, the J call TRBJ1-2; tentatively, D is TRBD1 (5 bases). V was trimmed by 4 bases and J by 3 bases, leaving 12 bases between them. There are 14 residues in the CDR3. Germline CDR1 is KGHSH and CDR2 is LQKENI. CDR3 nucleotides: TGTGCCAGCTCACAGACAGAATTGGACTATGGCTACACCTTC. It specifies CASSQTELDYGYTF.

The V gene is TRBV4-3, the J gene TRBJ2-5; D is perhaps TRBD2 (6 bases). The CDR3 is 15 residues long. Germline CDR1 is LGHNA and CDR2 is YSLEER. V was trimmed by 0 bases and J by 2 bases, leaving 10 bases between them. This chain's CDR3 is CASSQDLGTQETQYF. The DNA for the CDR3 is TGCGCCAGCAGCCAAGATCTGGGGACTCAAGAGACCCAGTACTTC.

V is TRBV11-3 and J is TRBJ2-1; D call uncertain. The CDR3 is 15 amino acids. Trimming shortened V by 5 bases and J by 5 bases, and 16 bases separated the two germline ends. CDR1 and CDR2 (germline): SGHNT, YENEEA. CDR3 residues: CASSPLTVNHNEQFF. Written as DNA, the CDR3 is TGTGCCAGCAGCCCCCTTACGGTGAACCACAATGAGCAGTTCTTC.

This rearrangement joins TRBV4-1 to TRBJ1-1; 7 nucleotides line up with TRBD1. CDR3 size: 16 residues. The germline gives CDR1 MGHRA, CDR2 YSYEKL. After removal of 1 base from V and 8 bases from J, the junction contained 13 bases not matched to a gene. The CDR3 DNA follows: TGCGCCAGCAGCCAAGGTCTAGGGACAGCTAATCGAGAAGCTTTCTTT. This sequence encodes CASSQGLGTANREAFF.

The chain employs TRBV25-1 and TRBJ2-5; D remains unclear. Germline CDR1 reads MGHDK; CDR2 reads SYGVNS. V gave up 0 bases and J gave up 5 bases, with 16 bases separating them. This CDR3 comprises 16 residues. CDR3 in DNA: TGTGCCAGCAGTGAATATCGAGCGATTCAGAGGGAGACCCAGTACTTC. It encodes CASSEYRAIQRETQYF.

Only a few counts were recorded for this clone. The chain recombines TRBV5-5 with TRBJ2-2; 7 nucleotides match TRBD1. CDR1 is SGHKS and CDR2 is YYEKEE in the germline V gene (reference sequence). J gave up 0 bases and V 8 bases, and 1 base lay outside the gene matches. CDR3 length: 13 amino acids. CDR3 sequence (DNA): TGTGCCAGTGGGACAGCGAACACCGGGGAGCTGTTTTTT. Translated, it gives CASGTANTGELFF.

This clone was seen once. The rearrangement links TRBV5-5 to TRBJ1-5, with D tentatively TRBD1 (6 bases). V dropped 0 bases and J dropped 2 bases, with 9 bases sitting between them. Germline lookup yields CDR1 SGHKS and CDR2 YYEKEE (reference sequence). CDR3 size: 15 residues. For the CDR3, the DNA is TGTGCCAGCAGCTTGGTTTCAGGGGGCAATCAGCCCCAGCATTTT. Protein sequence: CASSLVSGGNQPQHF.

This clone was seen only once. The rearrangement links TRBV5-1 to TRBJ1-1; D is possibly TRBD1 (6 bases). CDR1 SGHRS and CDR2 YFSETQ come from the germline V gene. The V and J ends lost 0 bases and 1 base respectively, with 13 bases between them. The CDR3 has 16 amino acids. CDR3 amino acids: CASSLEPQGRNTEAFF. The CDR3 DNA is TGCGCCAGCAGCTTGGAGCCTCAGGGGAGGAACACTGAAGCTTTCTTT.

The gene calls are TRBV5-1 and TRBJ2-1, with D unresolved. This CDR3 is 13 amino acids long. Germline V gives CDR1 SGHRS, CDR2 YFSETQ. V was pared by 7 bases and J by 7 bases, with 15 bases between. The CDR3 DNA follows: TGCGCCAGCGCAGCTGAAATGAGGAATGAGCAGTTCTTC. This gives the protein CASAAEMRNEQFF.

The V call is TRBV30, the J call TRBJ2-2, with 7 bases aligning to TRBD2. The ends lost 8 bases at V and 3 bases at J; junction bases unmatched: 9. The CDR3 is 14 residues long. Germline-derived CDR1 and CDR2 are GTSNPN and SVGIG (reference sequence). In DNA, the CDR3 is TGTGCCCGCCCGAACCGGGAGGACACCGGGGAGCTGTTTTTT. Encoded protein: CARPNREDTGELFF.

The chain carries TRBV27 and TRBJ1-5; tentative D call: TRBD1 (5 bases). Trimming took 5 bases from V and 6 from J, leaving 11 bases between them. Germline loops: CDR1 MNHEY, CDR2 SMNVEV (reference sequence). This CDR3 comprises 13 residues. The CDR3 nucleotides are TGTGCCAGCAGTACTGCAGGGTTTCAGCCCCAGCATTTT. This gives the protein CASSTAGFQPQHF.

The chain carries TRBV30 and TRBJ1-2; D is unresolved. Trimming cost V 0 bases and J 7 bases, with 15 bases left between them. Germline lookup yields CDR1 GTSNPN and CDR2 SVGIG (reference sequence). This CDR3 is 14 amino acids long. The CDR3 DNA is TGTGCCTGGAGTGTTGGGTGGCAGGCCAGTGGCTACACCTTC. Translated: CAWSVGWQASGYTF.

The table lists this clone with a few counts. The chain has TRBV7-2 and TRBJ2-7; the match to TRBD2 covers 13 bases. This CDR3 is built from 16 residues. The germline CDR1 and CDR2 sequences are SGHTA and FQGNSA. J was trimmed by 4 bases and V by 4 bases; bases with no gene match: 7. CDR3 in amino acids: CASSYTSGGDSYEQYF. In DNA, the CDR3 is TGTGCCAGCAGCTATACTAGCGGGGGGGACTCATACGAGCAGTACTTC.

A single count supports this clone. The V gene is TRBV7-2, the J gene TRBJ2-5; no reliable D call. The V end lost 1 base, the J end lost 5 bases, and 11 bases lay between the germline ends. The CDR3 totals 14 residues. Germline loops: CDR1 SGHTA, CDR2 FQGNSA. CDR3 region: CASSLGLAEETQYF. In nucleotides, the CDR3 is TGTGCCAGCAGCTTAGGACTCGCAGAGGAGACCCAGTACTTC.

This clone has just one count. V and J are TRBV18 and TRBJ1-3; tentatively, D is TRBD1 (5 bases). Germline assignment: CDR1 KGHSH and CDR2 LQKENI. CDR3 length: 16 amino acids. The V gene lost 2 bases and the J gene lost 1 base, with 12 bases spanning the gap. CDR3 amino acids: CASSPARGSSGNTIYF. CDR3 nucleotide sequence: TGTGCCAGCTCACCAGCTAGGGGATCGTCTGGAAACACCATATATTTT.

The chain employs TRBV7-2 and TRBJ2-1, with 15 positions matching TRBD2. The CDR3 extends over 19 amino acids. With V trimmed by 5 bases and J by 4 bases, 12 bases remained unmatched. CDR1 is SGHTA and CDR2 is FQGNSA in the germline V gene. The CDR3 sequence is CASSPRGGLAGGLYNEQFF. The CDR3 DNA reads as TGTGCCAGCAGCCCAAGGGGGGGACTAGCGGGGGGCCTGTACAATGAGCAGTTCTTC.

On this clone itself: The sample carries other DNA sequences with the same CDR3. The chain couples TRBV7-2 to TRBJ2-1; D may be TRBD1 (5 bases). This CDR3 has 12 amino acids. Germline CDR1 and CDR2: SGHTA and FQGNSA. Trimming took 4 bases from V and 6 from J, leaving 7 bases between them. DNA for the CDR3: TGTGCCAGCAGCTCCCAGGGCAATGAGCAGTTCTTC. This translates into CASSSQGNEQFF.